This T cell receptor beta chain came from a study of T-cell memory formation after mild COVID-19. Notes on the study in general: The CD4+ clones that contracted clustered mainly within CM and EM, and the CD8+ clones concentrated in EMRA. Day 37-peaking second-wave clones had unconfirmed SARS-CoV-2 specificity.

One entry per CDR3 protein results from TCRdb running MiXCR on the 5' RACE reads. The sample includes some 490,000 distinct CDR3 sequences, roughly 18% of them seen just once. Trimming took 1 base from V and 0 from J, leaving 15 bases between them. The CDR3 is 17 amino acids. The germline V gene has CDR1 SNHLY and CDR2 FYNNEI. This clonotype was observed a few times. Its antigen is unknown. The sequenced sample was PBMCs or a T cell subset sorted from them (not recorded which). V usage is TRBV2 and J usage is TRBJ1-1, with D tentatively TRBD1 (5 bases). The TCR comes from an adult woman who had mild COVID-19 (a few samples of this study predate the infection). Cell type and time point are not known. The CDR3 DNA reads as TGTGCCAGCAGTGAAGAGGCAGGGATGAACATGAACACTGAAGCTTTCTTT. Its translation is CASSEEAGMNMNTEAFF.